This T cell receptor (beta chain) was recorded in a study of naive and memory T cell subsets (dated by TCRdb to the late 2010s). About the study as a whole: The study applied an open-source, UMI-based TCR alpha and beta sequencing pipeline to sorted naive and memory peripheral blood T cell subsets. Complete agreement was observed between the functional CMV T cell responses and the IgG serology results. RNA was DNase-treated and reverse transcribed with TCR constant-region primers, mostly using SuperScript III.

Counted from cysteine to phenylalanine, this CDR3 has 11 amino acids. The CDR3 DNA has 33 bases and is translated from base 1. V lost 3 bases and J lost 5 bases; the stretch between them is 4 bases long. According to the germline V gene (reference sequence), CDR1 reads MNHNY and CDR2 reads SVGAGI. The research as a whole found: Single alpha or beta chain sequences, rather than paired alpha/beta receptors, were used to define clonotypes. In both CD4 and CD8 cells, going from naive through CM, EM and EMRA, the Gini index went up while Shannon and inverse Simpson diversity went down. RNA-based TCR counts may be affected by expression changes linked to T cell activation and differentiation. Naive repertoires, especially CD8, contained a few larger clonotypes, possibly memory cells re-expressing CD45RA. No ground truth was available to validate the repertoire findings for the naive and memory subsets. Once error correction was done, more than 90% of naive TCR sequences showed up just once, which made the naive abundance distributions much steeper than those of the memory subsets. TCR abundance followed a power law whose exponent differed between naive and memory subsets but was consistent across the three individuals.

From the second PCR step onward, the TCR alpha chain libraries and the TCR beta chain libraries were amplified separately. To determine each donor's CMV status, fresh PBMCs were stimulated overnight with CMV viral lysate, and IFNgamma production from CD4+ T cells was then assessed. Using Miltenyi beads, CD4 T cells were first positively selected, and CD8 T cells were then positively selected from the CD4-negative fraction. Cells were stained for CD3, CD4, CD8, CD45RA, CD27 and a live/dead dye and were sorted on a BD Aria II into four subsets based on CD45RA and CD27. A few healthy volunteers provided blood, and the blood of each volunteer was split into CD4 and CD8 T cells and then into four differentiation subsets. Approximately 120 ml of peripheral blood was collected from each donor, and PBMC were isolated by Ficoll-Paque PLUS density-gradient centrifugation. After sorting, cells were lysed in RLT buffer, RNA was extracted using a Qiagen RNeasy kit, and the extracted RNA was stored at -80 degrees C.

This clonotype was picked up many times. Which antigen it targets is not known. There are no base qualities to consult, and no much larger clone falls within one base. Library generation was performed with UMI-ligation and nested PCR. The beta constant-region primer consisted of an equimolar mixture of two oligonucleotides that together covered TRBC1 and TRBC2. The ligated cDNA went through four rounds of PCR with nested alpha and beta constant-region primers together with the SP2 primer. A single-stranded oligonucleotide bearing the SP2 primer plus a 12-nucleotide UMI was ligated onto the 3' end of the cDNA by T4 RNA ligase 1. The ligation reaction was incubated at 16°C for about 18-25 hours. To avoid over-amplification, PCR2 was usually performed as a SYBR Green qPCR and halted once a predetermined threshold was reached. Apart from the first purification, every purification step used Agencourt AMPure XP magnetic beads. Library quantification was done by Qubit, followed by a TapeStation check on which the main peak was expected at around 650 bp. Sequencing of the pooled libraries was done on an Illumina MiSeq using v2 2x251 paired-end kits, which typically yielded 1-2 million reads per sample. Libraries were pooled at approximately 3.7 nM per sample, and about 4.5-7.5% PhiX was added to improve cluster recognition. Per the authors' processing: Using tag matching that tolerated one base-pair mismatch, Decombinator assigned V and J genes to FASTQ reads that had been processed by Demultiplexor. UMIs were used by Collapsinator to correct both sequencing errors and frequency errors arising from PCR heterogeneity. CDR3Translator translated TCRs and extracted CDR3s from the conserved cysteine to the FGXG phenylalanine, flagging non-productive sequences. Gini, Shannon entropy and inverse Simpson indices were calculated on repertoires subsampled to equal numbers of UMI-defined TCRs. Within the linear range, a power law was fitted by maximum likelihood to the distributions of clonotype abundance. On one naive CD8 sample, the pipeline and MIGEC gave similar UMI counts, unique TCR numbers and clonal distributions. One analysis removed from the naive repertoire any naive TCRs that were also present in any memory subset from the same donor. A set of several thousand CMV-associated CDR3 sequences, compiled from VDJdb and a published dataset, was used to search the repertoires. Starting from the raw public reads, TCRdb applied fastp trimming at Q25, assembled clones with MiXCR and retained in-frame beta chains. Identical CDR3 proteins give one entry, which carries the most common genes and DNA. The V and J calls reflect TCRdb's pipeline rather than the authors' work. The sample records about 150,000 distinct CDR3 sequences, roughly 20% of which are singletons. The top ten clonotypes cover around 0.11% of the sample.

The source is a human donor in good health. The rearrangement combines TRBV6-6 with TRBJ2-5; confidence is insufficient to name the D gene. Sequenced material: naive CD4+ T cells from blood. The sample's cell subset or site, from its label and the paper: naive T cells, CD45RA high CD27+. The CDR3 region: CASSYMETQYF. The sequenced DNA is TGTGCCAGCAGTTATATGGAGACCCAGTACTTC.